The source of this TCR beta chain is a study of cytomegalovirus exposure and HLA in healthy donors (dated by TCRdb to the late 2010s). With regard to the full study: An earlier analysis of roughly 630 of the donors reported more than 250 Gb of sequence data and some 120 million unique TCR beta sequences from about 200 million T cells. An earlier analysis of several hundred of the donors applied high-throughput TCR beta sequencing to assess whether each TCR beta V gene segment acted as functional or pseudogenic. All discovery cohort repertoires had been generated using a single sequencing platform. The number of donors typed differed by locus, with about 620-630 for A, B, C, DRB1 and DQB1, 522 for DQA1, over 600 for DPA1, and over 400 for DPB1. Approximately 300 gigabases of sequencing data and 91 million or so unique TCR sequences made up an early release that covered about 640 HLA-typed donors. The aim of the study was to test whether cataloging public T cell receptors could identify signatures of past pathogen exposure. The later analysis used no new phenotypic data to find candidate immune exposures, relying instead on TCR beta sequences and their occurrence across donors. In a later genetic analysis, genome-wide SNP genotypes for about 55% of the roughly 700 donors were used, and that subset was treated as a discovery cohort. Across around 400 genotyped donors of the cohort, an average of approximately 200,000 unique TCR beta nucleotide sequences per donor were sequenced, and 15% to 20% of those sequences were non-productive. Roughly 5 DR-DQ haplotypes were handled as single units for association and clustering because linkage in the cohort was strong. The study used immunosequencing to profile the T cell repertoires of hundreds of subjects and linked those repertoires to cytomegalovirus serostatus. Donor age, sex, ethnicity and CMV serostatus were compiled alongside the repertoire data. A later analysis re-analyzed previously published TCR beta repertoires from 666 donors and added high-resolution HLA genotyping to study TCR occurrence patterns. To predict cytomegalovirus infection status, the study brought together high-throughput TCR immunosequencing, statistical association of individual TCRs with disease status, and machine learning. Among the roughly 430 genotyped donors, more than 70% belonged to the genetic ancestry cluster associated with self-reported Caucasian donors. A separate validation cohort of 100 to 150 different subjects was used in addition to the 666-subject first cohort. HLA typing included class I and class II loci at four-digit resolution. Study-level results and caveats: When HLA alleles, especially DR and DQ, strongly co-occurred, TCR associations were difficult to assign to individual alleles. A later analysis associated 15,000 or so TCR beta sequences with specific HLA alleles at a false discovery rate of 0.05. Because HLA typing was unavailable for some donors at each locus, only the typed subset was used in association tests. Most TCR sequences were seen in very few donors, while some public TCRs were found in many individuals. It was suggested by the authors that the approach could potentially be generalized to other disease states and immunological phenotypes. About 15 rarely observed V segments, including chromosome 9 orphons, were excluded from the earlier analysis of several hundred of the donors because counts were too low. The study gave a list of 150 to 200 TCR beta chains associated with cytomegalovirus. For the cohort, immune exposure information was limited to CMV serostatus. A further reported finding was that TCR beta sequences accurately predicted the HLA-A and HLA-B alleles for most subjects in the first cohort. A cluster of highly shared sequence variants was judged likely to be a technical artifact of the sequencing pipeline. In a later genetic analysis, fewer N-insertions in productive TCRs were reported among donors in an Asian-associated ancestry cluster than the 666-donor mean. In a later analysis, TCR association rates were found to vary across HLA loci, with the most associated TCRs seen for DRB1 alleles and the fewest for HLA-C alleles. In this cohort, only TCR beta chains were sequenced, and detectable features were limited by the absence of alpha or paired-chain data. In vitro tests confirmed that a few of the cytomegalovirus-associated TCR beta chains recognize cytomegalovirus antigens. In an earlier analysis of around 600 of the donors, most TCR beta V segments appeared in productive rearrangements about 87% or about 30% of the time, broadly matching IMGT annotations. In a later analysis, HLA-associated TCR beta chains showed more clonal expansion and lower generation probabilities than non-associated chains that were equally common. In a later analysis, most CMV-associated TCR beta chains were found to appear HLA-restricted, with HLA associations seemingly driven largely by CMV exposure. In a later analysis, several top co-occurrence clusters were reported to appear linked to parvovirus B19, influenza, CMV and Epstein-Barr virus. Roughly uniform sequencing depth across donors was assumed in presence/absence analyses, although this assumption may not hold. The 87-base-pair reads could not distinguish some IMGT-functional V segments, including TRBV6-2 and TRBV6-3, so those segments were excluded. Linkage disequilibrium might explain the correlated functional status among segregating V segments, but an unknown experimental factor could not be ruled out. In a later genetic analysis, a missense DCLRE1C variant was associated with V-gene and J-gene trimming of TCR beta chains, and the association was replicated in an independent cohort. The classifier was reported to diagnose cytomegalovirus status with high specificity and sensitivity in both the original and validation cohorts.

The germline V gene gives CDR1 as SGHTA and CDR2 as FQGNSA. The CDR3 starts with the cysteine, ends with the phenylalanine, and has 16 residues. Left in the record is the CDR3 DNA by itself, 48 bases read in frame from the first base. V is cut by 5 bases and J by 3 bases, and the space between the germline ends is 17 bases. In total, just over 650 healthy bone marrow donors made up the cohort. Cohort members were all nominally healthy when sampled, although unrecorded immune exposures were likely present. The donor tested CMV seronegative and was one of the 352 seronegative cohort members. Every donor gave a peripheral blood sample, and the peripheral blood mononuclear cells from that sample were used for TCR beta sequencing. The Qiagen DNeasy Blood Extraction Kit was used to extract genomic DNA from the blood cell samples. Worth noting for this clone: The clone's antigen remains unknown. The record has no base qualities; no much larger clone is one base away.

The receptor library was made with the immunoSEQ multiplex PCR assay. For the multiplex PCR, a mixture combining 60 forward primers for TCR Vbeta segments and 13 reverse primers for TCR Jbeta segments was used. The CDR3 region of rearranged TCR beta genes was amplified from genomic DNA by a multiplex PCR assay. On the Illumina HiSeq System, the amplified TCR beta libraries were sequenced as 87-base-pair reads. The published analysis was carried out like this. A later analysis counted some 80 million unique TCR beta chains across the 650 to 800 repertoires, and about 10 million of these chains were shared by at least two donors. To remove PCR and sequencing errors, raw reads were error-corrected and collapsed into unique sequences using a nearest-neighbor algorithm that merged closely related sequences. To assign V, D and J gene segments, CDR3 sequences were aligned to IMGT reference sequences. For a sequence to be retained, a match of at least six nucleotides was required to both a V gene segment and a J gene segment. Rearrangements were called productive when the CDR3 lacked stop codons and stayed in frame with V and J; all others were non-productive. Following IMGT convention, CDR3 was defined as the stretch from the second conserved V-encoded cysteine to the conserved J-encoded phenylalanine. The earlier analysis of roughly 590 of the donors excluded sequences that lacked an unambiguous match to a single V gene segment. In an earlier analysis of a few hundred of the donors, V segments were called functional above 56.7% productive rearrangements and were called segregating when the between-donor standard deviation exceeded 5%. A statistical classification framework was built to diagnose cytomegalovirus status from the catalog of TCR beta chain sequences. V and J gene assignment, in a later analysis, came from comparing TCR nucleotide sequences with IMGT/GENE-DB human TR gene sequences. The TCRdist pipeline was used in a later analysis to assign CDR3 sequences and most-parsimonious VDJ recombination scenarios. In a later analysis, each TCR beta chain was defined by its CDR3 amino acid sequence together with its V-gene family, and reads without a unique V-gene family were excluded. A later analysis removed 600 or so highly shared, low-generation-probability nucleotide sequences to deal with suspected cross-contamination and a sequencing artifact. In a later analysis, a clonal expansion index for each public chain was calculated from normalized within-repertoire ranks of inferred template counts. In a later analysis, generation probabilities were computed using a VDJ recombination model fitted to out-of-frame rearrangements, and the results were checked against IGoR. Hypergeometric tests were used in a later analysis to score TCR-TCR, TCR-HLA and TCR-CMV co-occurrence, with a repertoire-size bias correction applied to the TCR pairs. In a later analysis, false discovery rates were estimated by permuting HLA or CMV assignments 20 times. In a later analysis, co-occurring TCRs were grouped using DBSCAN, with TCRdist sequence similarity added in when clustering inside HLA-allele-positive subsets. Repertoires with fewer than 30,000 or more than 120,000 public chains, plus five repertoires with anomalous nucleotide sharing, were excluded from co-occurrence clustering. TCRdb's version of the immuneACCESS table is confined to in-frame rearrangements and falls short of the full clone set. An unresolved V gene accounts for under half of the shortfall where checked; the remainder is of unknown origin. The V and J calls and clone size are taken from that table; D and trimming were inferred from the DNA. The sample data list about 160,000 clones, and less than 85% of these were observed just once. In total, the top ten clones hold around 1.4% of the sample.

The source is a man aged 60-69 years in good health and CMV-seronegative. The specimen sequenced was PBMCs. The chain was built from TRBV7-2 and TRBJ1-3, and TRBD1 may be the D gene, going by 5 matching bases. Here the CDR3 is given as CASSPGGGTVGNTIYF. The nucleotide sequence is TGTGCCAGCAGCCCCGGTGGGGGGACGGTTGGAAACACCATATATTTT.